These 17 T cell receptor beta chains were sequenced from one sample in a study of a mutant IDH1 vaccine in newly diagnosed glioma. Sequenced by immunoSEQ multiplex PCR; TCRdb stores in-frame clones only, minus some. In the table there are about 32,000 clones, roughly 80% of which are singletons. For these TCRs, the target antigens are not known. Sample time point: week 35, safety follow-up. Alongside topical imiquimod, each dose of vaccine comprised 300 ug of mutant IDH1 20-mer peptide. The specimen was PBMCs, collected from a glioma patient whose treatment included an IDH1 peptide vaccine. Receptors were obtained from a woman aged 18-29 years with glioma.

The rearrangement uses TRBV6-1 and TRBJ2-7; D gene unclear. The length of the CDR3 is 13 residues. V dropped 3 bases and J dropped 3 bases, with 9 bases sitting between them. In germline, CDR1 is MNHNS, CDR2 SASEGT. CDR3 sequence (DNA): TGTGCCAGCAGTGAGGTTAGAGTCTACGAGCAGTACTTC. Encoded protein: CASSEVRVYEQYF.

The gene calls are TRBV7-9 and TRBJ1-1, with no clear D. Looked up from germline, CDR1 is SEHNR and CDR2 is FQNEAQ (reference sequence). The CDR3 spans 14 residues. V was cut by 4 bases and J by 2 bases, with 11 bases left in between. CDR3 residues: CASSWRTGNTEAFF. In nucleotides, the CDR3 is TGTGCCAGCAGCTGGCGGACGGGAAACACTGAAGCTTTCTTT. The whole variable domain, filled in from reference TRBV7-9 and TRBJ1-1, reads DTGVSQNPRHKITKRGQNVTFRCDPISEHNRLYWYRQTLGQGPEFLTYFQNEAQLEKSRLLSDRFSAERPKGSFSTLEIQRTEQGDSAMYLCASSWRTGNTEAFFGQGTRLTVV.

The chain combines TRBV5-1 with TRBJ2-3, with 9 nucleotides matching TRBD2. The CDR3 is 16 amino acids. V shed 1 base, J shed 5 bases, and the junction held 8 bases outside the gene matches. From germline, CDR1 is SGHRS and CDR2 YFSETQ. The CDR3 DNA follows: TGCGCCAGCAGCTTGTCGAGGGGAGCGGGGGGAGATACGCAGTATTTT. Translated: CASSLSRGAGGDTQYF.

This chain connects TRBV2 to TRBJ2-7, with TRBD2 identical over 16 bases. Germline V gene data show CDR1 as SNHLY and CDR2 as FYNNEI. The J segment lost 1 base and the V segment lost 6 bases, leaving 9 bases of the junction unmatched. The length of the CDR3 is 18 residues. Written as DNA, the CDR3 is TGTGCCAGCAGGGGGGGACTAGCGGGAGGGCCGACATCCTACGAGCAGTACTTC. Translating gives CASRGGLAGGPTSYEQYF.

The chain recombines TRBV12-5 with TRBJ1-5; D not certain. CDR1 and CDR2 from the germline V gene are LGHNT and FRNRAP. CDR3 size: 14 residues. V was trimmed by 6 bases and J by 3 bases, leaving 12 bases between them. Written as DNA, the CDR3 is TGTGCTAGTGGCGATGGACGGAACAATCAGCCCCAGCATTTT. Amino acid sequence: CASGDGRNNQPQHF.

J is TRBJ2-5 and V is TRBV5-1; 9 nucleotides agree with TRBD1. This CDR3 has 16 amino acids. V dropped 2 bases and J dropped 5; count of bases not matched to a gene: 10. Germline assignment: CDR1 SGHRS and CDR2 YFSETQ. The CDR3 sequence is CASSFLYRGQIETQYF. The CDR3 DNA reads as TGCGCCAGCAGCTTCTTATACAGGGGGCAAATCGAGACCCAGTACTTC.

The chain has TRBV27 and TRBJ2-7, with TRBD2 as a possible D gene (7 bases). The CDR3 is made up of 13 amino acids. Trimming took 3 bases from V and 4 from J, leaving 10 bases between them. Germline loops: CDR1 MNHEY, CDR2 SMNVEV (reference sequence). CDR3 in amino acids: CASSLGGGYEQYF. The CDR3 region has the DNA TGTGCCAGCAGTTTGGGAGGGGGTTACGAGCAGTACTTC.

CDR3 sequence: CASNRGIGYEQYF. In DNA form, the CDR3 reads TGTGCTAGTAATAGGGGGATTGGTTACGAGCAGTACTTC. This chain links TRBV12-5 with TRBJ2-7; D is perhaps TRBD1 (6 bases). V lost 8 bases and J lost 4, with 15 bases in between. This CDR3 region has 13 residues. The germline V gene has CDR1 LGHNT and CDR2 FRNRAP.

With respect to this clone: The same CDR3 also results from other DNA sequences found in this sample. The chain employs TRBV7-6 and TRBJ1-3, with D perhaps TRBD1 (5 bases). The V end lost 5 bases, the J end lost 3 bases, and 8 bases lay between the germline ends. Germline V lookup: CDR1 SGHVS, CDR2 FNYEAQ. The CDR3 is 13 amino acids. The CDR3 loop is CASSPDSGNTIYF. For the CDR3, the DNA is TGTGCCAGCAGCCCAGACAGTGGAAACACCATATATTTT. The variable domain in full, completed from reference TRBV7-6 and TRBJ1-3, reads GAGVSQSPRYKVTKRGQDVALRCDPISGHVSLYWYRQALGQGPEFLTYFNYEAQQDKSGLPNDRFSAERPEGSISTLTIQRTEQRDSAMYRCASSPDSGNTIYFGEGSWLTVV.

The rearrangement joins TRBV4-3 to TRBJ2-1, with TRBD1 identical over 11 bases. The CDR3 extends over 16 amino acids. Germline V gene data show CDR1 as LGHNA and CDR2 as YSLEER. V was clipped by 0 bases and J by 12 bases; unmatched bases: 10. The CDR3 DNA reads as TGCGCCAGCAGCCAAGATCGTTTGGTGGGACAGGGGGTGCAGTTCTTC. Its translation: CASSQDRLVGQGVQFF.

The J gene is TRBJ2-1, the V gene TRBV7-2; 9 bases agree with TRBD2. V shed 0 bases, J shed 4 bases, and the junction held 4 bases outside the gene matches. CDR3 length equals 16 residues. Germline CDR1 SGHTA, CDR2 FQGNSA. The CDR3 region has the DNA TGTGCCAGCAGCTTAGCGTCTAGCGGGGCGTACAATGAGCAGTTCTTC. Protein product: CASSLASSGAYNEQFF.

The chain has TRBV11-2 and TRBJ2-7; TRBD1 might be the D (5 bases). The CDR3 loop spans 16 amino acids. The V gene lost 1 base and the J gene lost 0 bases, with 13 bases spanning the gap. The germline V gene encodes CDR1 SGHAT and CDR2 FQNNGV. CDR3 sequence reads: CASSLGTPGNSYEQYF. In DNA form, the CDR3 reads TGTGCCAGCAGCTTAGGTACGCCAGGGAACTCCTACGAGCAGTACTTC.

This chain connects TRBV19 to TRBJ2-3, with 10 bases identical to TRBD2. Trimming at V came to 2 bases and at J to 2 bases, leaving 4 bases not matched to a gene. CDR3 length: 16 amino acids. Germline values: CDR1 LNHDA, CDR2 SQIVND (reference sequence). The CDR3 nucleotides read TGTGCCAGTAGTATACCTAGCGGGAGCGTCACAGATACGCAGTATTTT. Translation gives CASSIPSGSVTDTQYF. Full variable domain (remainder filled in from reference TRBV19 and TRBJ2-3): DGGITQSPKYLFRKEGQNVTLSCEQNLNHDAMYWYRQDPGQGLRLIYYSQIVNDFQKGDIAEGYSVSREKKESFPLTVTSAQKNPTAFYLCASSIPSGSVTDTQYFGPGTRLTVL.

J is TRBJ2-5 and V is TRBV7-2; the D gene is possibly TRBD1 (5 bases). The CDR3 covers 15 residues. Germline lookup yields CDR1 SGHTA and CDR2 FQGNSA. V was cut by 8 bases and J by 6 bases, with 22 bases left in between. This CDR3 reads CASLTDQGGLQTQYF. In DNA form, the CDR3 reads TGTGCCAGCCTAACCGATCAGGGTGGCCTACAGACCCAGTACTTC.

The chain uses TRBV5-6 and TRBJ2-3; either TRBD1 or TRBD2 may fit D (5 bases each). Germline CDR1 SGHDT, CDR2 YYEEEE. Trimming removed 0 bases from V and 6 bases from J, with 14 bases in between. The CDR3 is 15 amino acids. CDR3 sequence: CASSLARGSWDTQYF. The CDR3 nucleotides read TGTGCCAGCAGCTTGGCGAGGGGCTCTTGGGATACGCAGTATTTT. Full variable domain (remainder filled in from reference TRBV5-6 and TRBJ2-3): DAGVTQSPTHLIKTRGQQVTLRCSPKSGHDTVSWYQQALGQGPQFIFQYYEEEERQRGNFPDRFSGHQFPNYSSELNVNALLLGDSALYLCASSLARGSWDTQYFGPGTRLTVL.

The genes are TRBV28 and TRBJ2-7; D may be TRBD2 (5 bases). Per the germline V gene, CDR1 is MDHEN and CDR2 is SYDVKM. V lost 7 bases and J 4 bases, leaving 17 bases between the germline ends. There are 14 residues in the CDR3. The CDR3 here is CASTPTRGVYEQYF. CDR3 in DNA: TGTGCCAGCACCCCTACTAGAGGAGTTTACGAGCAGTACTTC.

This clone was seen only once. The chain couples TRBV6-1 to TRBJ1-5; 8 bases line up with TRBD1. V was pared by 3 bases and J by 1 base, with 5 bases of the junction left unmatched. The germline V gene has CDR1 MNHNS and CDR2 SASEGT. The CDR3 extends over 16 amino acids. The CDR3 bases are TGTGCCAGCAGTGACCTGGGACAGGTGAGCAATCAGCCCCAGCATTTT. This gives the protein CASSDLGQVSNQPQHF.